This T cell receptor (beta chain) was documented in a study of T cell responses to AZD1222 COVID-19 vaccine. Study results and caveats: Baseline seropositivity occurred in only a handful of AZD1222 recipients. Mostly white British, mostly female donors; authors suggested clonal diversity may be underestimated. Regions 160-218 and 743-854 held dominance among vaccine-associated CD4 TCRs, which spanned spike.

Method: immunoSEQ multiplex PCR; TCRdb's copy keeps in-frame clones and lacks some. The table has tens of thousands of clones, approximately 82% seen once; the top ten hold around 21%. V lost 2 bases to trimming and J lost 7 bases, with 14 bases between them. The length of the CDR3 is 14 residues. The germline V gene has CDR1 MNHNS and CDR2 SASEGT. A note on this clone: The antigen is undetermined.

The chain is built from TRBV6-1 and TRBJ1-2, with D possibly TRBD1 on 5 matching bases. The sequenced sample was peripheral blood, obtained on day 0 of AZD1222 vaccination. The sequence was collected from an adult in good health. CDR3 DNA: TGTGCCAGCAGTGAATATGGGGCTAGAAGTGGCTACACCTTC. Its protein is CASSEYGARSGYTF.